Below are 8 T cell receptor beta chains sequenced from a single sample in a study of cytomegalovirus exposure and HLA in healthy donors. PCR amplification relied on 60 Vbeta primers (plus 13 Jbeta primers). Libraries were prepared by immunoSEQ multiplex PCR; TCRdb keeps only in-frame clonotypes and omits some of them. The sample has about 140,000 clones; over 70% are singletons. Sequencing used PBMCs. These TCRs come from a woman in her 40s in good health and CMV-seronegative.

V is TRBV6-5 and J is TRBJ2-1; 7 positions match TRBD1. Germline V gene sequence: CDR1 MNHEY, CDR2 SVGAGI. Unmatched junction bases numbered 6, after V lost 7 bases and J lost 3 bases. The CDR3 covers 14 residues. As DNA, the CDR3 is TGTGCCAGCACCGACAGGGTGATCTACAATGAGCAGTTCTTC. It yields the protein CASTDRVIYNEQFF.

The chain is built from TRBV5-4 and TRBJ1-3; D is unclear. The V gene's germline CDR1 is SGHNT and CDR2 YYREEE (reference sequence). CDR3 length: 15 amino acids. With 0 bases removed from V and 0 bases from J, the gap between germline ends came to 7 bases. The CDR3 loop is CASSLGPRSGNTIYF. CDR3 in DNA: TGTGCCAGCAGCTTGGGGCCCCGCTCTGGAAACACCATATATTTT.

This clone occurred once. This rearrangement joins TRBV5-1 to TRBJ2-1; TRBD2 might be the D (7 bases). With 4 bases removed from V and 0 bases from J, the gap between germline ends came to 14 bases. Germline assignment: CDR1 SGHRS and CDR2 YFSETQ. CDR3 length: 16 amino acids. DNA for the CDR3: TGCGCCAGCAGCCCGGAGGGGGGGAGCTCCTACAATGAGCAGTTCTTC. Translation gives CASSPEGGSSYNEQFF.

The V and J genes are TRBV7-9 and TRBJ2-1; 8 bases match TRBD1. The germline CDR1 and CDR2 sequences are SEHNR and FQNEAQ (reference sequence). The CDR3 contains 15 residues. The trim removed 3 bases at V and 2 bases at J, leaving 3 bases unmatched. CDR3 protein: CASSFRDRTYNEQFF. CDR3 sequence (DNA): TGTGCCAGCAGCTTCCGGGACAGGACCTACAATGAGCAGTTCTTC.

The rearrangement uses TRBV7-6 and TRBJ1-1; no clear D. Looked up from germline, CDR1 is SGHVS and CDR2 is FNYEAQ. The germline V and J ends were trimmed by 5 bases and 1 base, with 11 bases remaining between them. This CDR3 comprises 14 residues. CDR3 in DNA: TGTGCCAGCAGCCTAGGAGTTGGGAACACTGAAGCTTTCTTT. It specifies CASSLGVGNTEAFF.

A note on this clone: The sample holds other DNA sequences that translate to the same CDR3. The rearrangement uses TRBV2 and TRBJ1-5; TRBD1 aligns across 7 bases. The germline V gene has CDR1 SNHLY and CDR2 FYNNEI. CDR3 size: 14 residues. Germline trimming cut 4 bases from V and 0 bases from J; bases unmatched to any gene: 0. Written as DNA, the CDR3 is TGTGCCAGCAGTGGGACAGGTAGCAATCAGCCCCAGCATTTT. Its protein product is CASSGTGSNQPQHF.

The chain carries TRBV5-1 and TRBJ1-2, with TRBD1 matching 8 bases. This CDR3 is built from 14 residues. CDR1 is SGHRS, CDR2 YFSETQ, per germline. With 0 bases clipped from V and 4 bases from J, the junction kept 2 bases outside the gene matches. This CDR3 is CASSLGTGRYGYTF. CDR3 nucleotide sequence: TGCGCCAGCAGCTTGGGGACAGGGCGCTATGGCTACACCTTC.

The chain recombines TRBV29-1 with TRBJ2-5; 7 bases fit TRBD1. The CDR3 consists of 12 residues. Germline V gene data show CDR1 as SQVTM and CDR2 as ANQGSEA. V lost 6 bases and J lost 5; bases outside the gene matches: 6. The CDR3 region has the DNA TGCAGCGTCAGTAGGGGGCGGGAGACCCAGTACTTC. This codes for CSVSRGRETQYF.